Presented here are 26 T cell receptor beta chains from one specimen sequenced in a study of T cells in Graves' hyperthyroidism and ophthalmopathy. TCR beta CDR3 regions were amplified from RNA transcripts. A first-round RT-PCR of the TCR CDR3 used the HTBI primer set. TCRdb fed the multiplex PCR reads into MiXCR, producing one record per CDR3 protein. The sample records fewer than 350,000 distinct CDR3 sequences, around 20% being singletons. The source material was blood. The receptors shown here come from a man in his fifties or sixties with Graves' ophthalmopathy.

This clonotype was picked up many times. V gene TRBV28 combines with J gene TRBJ2-1, with 7 bases aligning to TRBD2. The CDR3 has 18 amino acids. Trimming took 7 bases from V and 4 from J; bases not matched to a gene: 19. The germline CDR1 and CDR2 sequences are MDHEN and SYDVKM. The DNA of the CDR3 is TGTGCCAGCAAAATAAGGCGGATGCCGGGACTATTGTACAATGAGCAGTTCTTC. This gives the protein CASKIRRMPGLLYNEQFF.

This clonotype was observed a few times. This rearrangement joins TRBV29-1 to TRBJ2-7, with 7 bases lining up with TRBD2. V lost 6 bases to trimming and J lost 6 bases; unmatched junction nucleotides: 11. The CDR3 is made up of 13 amino acids. Germline V gene data show CDR1 as SQVTM and CDR2 as ANQGSEA. CDR3 DNA sequence: TGCAGCGTCCGGAGGACTAGTTCGGCCGAGCAGTACTTC. Protein sequence: CSVRRTSSAEQYF.

This CDR3 is CASCGTGGVGTEAFF. The CDR3 region has the DNA TGTGCCAGCTGTGGGACAGGGGGTGTTGGCACTGAAGCTTTCTTT. The chain recombines TRBV2 with TRBJ1-1, with 11 bases matching TRBD1. Germline trimming cut 8 bases from V and 4 bases from J; bases unmatched to any gene: 9. CDR1 is SNHLY, CDR2 FYNNEI, per germline. CDR3 size: 15 residues.

This clonotype was counted at least ten times. The CDR3 spells CASSQDRVVAGGRGNEQFF. CDR3 coding DNA: TGTGCCAGCAGCCAAGACAGGGTGGTAGCGGGAGGAAGAGGCAATGAGCAGTTCTTC. This chain connects TRBV3-1 to TRBJ2-1, with 10 positions matching TRBD2. V lost 0 bases to trimming and J lost 6 bases; unmatched junction nucleotides: 14. This CDR3 is 19 amino acids long. In germline, CDR1 is LGHDT, CDR2 YNNKEL (reference sequence).

This clonotype has only a few counts. The chain joins TRBV30 to TRBJ1-5; 7 bases match TRBD1. V gave up 2 bases and J gave up 6 bases; unmatched junction bases: 7. Per the germline V gene, CDR1 is GTSNPN and CDR2 is SVGIG (reference sequence). The CDR3 contains 14 residues. The CDR3 region has the DNA TGTGCCTGGAGTCTGGCAGGGGGACCTCAGCCCCAGCATTTT. This gives the protein CAWSLAGGPQPQHF.

This clonotype was recorded many times. V is TRBV3-1 and J is TRBJ2-7; possible D gene TRBD2, 5 bases. This CDR3 region has 16 residues. V lost 4 bases and J lost 3, with 19 bases in between. Germline-derived CDR1 and CDR2 are LGHDT and YNNKEL (reference sequence). The chain's CDR3 is CASSPRWGQGSYEQYF. The CDR3 DNA reads TGTGCCAGCAGCCCCCGGTGGGGTCAAGGGAGCTACGAGCAGTACTTC.

V gene TRBV5-1 combines with J gene TRBJ2-5, with D perhaps TRBD1 (5 bases). The germline V and J ends were trimmed by 4 bases and 1 base, with 14 bases remaining between them. Per germline, CDR1 SGHRS and CDR2 YFSETQ. This CDR3 is 15 amino acids long. The chain's CDR3 is CASSQNGQGQETQYF. The CDR3 DNA is TGCGCCAGCAGCCAGAATGGGCAGGGCCAAGAGACCCAGTACTTC.

Of note for this clonotype: This may come from a read error, since a much larger clone is one base off. V is TRBV9 and J is TRBJ2-1; D is ambiguous. Trimming took 0 bases from V and 9 from J, leaving 19 bases between them. Germline CDR1 and CDR2: SGDLS and YYNGEE. This CDR3 spans 16 amino acids. This CDR3 reads CASSVGSSRTPSEQFF. In nucleotides, the CDR3 is TGTGCCAGCAGCGTAGGTTCGAGCAGGACCCCGAGTGAGCAGTTCTTC.

The gene calls are TRBV6-1 and TRBJ2-2; D perhaps matches TRBD2 (6 bases). V lost 7 bases and J 0 bases, leaving 9 bases between the germline ends. The CDR3 loop spans 14 amino acids. Germline CDR1 and CDR2: MNHNS and SASEGT. CDR3 sequence: CASKWGANTGELFF. Written as DNA, the CDR3 is TGTGCCAGCAAATGGGGGGCGAACACCGGGGAGCTGTTTTTT.

V is TRBV7-6 and J is TRBJ2-7, with TRBD2 as a possible D gene (6 bases). The CDR3 length is 15 residues. Trimming cost V 5 bases and J 4 bases, with 18 bases left between them. Germline lookup yields CDR1 SGHVS and CDR2 FNYEAQ. In nucleotides, the CDR3 is TGTGCCAGCAGCCTCCACAATCTAGCGATATACGAGCAGTACTTC. Translated: CASSLHNLAIYEQYF.

As DNA, the CDR3 is TGTGCCAGCAGGGCCGGGACAGGGTGGGAGCTGTTTTTT. Encoded protein: CASRAGTGWELFF. V gene TRBV6-1 combines with J gene TRBJ2-2, with 9 bases matching TRBD1. This CDR3 region has 13 residues. Germline loops: CDR1 MNHNS, CDR2 SASEGT. With V trimmed by 6 bases and J by 9 bases, 5 bases remained unmatched.

CDR3 loop: CASSLARTGSHGYTF. The DNA of the CDR3 is TGCGCCAGCAGCTTGGCCCGGACAGGGTCACATGGCTACACCTTC. The rearrangement uses TRBV5-1 and TRBJ1-2; 8 bases match TRBD1. The CDR3 contains 15 residues. Germline values: CDR1 SGHRS, CDR2 YFSETQ. Trimming removed 0 bases from V and 6 bases from J; junction bases left unmatched: 7.

This clonotype was counted many times. This chain uses TRBV27 with TRBJ1-1; D perhaps matches TRBD1 (5 bases). V lost 0 bases and J lost 4, with 9 bases in between. CDR1 MNHEY and CDR2 SMNVEV come from the germline V gene (reference sequence). This CDR3 has 14 residues. The CDR3: CASSLSQGATEAFF. The CDR3 region has the DNA TGTGCCAGCAGTTTATCCCAGGGAGCCACTGAAGCTTTCTTT.

The sample holds a few counts of this clonotype. The chain joins TRBV20-1 to TRBJ2-3, with D possibly TRBD2 on 6 matching bases. The V and J ends lost 0 bases and 3 bases respectively, with 13 bases between them. Germline V gene lookup returns CDR1 DFQATT and CDR2 SNEGSKA (reference sequence). The CDR3 runs to 15 residues. The CDR3 protein is CSARDPGGTTDTQYF. CDR3 DNA sequence: TGCAGTGCTAGAGATCCCGGCGGGACGACAGATACGCAGTATTTT.

This clonotype came up many times. The chain links TRBV28 to TRBJ2-1; D gene ambiguous. From germline, CDR1 is MDHEN and CDR2 SYDVKM. V lost 4 bases, J lost 0 bases, and 10 bases lay in between. This CDR3 spans 15 amino acids. The CDR3 DNA sequence: TGTGCCAGCAGTTCCACAGCGATCTCCTACAATGAGCAGTTCTTC. The encoded protein is CASSSTAISYNEQFF. Complete variable domain (other parts from reference TRBV28 and TRBJ2-1): DVKVTQSSRYLVKRTGEKVFLECVQDMDHENMFWYRQDPGLGLRLIYFSYDVKMKEKGDIPEGYSVSREKKERFSLILESASTNQTSMYLCASSSTAISYNEQFFGPGTRLTVL.

This clonotype was seen ten or more times. This chain joins TRBV11-2 and TRBJ2-2; D may be TRBD2 (6 bases). V gave up 5 bases and J gave up 0 bases, with 16 bases separating them. CDR3 length: 17 amino acids. Germline CDR1 is SGHAT and CDR2 is FQNNGV. CDR3 sequence: CASSPRGGRTNTGELFF. As DNA, the CDR3 is TGTGCCAGCAGCCCCCGGGGTGGGAGGACGAACACCGGGGAGCTGTTTTTT.

The table lists this clonotype with many counts. This CDR3 is CASSYSRQEQFF. The DNA for the CDR3 is TGTGCCAGCAGCTACTCCCGACAGGAGCAGTTCTTC. This chain joins TRBV7-2 and TRBJ2-1; D is perhaps TRBD1 (5 bases). The CDR3 length is 12 residues. The ends were cut back, 4 bases at V and 10 bases at J, with 11 bases in the middle. Per germline, CDR1 SGHTA and CDR2 FQGNSA.

This clonotype was counted many times. The chain has TRBV6-1 and TRBJ2-7, with 10 bases matching TRBD2. V gave up 6 bases and J gave up 2 bases; unmatched junction bases: 4. Per the germline V gene, CDR1 is MNHNS and CDR2 is SASEGT. This CDR3 contains 14 residues. The CDR3 DNA sequence: TGTGCCAGCAGCAAGCGGGAGGGCCCCTACGAGCAGTACTTC. Translated: CASSKREGPYEQYF.

This clonotype was seen ten or more times. The chain carries TRBV7-9 and TRBJ2-1; 14 bases fit TRBD2. CDR1 and CDR2 (germline): SEHNR, FQNEAQ (reference sequence). The trim removed 3 bases at V and 7 bases at J, leaving 11 bases unmatched. This CDR3 has 18 residues. DNA for the CDR3: TGTGCCAGCAGCTTCGGGACTAGCGGGAGTTTGCTACGGAATGAGCAGTTCTTC. Protein product: CASSFGTSGSLLRNEQFF. The complete variable domain, with remaining parts taken from reference TRBV7-9 and TRBJ2-1, reads DTGVSQNPRHKITKRGQNVTFRCDPISEHNRLYWYRQTLGQGPEFLTYFQNEAQLEKSRLLSDRFSAERPKGSFSTLEIQRTEQGDSAMYLCASSFGTSGSLLRNEQFFGPGTRLTVL.

At least ten counts were recorded for this clonotype. This chain links TRBV9 with TRBJ1-1, with a possible D match to TRBD1 (5 bases). The CDR3 sequence is 15 residues long. The V gene lost 0 bases and the J gene lost 3 bases, with 12 bases spanning the gap. CDR1 and CDR2 from the germline V gene are SGDLS and YYNGEE. The CDR3 DNA sequence: TGTGCCAGCAGCGTAGCTACGCTAGGGGACACTGAAGCTTTCTTT. It translates to CASSVATLGDTEAFF.

This clonotype was found many times. The chain links TRBV5-1 to TRBJ2-1; D may be TRBD1 or TRBD2 (5 bases each). The V and J ends lost 0 bases and 11 bases respectively, with 12 bases between them. CDR3 length: 13 residues. The V gene's germline CDR1 is SGHRS and CDR2 YFSETQ. CDR3: CASSLAEVGQQFF. Written as DNA, the CDR3 is TGCGCCAGCAGCTTGGCCGAGGTGGGACAGCAGTTCTTC.

In this sample, this clonotype turned up many times. The genes are TRBV24-1 and TRBJ2-7, with 8 bases aligning to TRBD1. There are 20 residues in the CDR3. V shed 0 bases, J shed 0 bases, and the junction held 15 bases outside the gene matches. Germline assignment: CDR1 KGHDR and CDR2 SFDVKD. The chain's CDR3 is CATSDLVTGGVHPSSYEQYF. The DNA of the CDR3 is TGTGCCACCAGTGATTTGGTAACAGGGGGTGTTCACCCCTCCTCCTACGAGCAGTACTTC.

In its sample, this clonotype was seen a few times. J is TRBJ2-7 and V is TRBV5-8, with TRBD2 identical over 10 bases. V shed 5 bases and J 3 bases; nucleotides not matched to a gene: 23. The length of the CDR3 is 20 residues. Germline CDR1 is SGHTS and CDR2 is YDEGEE. CDR3 region: CASRLWVEGSSGSSNYEQYF. In DNA form, the CDR3 reads TGTGCCAGCAGACTCTGGGTCGAGGGTTCTAGCGGGAGTTCGAACTACGAGCAGTACTTC.

V gene TRBV6-1 combines with J gene TRBJ2-7; TRBD1 might be the D (6 bases). CDR1 and CDR2 (germline): MNHNS, SASEGT. Between the trimmed V and J ends, which lost 6 bases and 3 bases, there was a span of 15 bases. CDR3 length equals 14 residues. CDR3 coding DNA: TGTGCCAGCAGAGGGGCAGGGGTTTTCTACGAGCAGTACTTC. Encoded protein: CASRGAGVFYEQYF.

This clonotype was counted only a few times. Mismatch with germline at one junction end may stem from a read error. V gene TRBV3-1 combines with J gene TRBJ1-5, with 8 bases aligning to TRBD1. Germline CDR1 and CDR2: LGHDT and YNNKEL (reference sequence). CDR3 length: 15 residues. The CDR3, as DNA: TGTGCCAGCAGCCAAGGGGACAGGAATAATCGGCCCCAGCATTTT. Translated: CASSQGDRNNRPQHF.

The CDR3 DNA sequence: TGTGCCAGCAGTTTAGTAAGGGGGTCAACCAAACTGTTTTTT. It encodes CASSLVRGSTKLFF. V is TRBV12-3 or TRBV12-4 and J is TRBJ1-4, with D possibly being TRBD1 (6 bases). This CDR3 has 14 amino acids. Trimming removed 1 base from V and 11 bases from J, with 14 bases in between.